The 29 T cell receptor beta chains below all came from one sample that was sequenced in a study of CD8+CD57+ T cells in acquired aplastic anemia. Researchers used genomic DNA as the template to profile TCR beta VDJ and CDR3. TCRdb analysed the reads with MiXCR anew, one entry per CDR3 protein. The table has approximately 270,000 distinct CDR3 sequences, around three fifths seen once. The specimen sequenced was sorted CD4+, CD8+, or CD8+CD57+ T cells (not recorded which) from PBMCs. These receptors all come from a human donor with severe aplastic anemia or a healthy control (not recorded which).

The rearrangement links TRBV24-1 to TRBJ2-1; D is possibly TRBD2 (5 bases). V lost 4 bases to trimming and J lost 3 bases, with 12 bases between them. The CDR3 loop spans 15 amino acids. CDR1 and CDR2 from the germline V gene are KGHDR and SFDVKD. The CDR3 here is CATSERAVGYNEQFF. CDR3 bases: TGTGCCACCAGTGAGAGGGCGGTAGGCTACAATGAGCAGTTCTTC.

In the case of this clonotype: Given a much more abundant clone one base away, this may be a read error. The chain is built from TRBV7-2 and TRBJ1-4; D perhaps matches TRBD1 (6 bases). There are 13 residues in the CDR3. Per the germline V gene, CDR1 is SGHTA and CDR2 is FQGNSA. V lost 1 base and J 13 bases, leaving 13 bases between the germline ends. The CDR3 DNA reads as TGTGCCAGCAGCTTAGATCAGGACAGAAGACTGTTTTTT. Its translation is CASSLDQDRRLFF.

The rearrangement joins TRBV19 to TRBJ1-1; the match to TRBD1 covers 7 bases. The CDR3 covers 13 residues. V lost 5 bases and J lost 10; bases outside the gene matches: 10. Germline assignment: CDR1 LNHDA and CDR2 SQIVND (reference sequence). CDR3 loop: CASSPPPTGLAFF. The CDR3 DNA reads as TGTGCCAGTAGTCCCCCACCGACAGGGCTAGCTTTCTTT.

The sample holds a few counts of this clonotype. V and J are TRBV2 and TRBJ2-7; D remains ambiguous. The CDR3 runs 13 residues. V was cut by 8 bases and J by 1 base, with 12 bases left in between. The germline V gene has CDR1 SNHLY and CDR2 FYNNEI. Here the CDR3 DNA reads TGTGCCAGCGGGCAGGAGATTTCCTACGAGCAGTACTTC. It encodes CASGQEISYEQYF.

This clonotype has ten or more counts. This chain connects TRBV7-2 to TRBJ1-5; D is perhaps TRBD1 (5 bases). The ends were cut back, 3 bases at V and 2 bases at J, with 8 bases in the middle. Germline V CDR1 and CDR2: SGHTA, FQGNSA. This CDR3 has 14 residues. Here the CDR3 reads CASSFLGGNQPQHF. CDR3 bases: TGTGCCAGCAGCTTCTTAGGGGGCAATCAGCCCCAGCATTTT.

This clonotype has at least ten counts. The genes are TRBV2 and TRBJ2-2, with D maybe TRBD2 (6 bases). Germline CDR1 and CDR2: SNHLY and FYNNEI. The CDR3 length is 17 residues. The ends were cut back, 2 bases at V and 0 bases at J, with 13 bases in the middle. The CDR3 bases are TGTGCCAGCAGTGAAAGAATGGGACTTGCGAACACCGGGGAGCTGTTTTTT. This encodes CASSERMGLANTGELFF.

The chain employs TRBV29-1 and TRBJ2-1, with 7 nucleotides matching TRBD1. Germline V CDR1 and CDR2: SQVTM, ANQGSEA. Losses at the gene ends were 7 bases for V and 7 bases for J; bases not matched to a gene: 4. The length of the CDR3 is 11 residues. The CDR3 reads CSGGQRNEQFF. In DNA, the CDR3 is TGCAGCGGGGGACAGCGGAATGAGCAGTTCTTC.

V and J are TRBV10-3 and TRBJ2-3; 12 bases map to TRBD2. CDR3 size: 17 residues. Germline V lookup: CDR1 ENHRY, CDR2 SYGVKD. The V segment lost 11 bases and the J segment 1 base; nucleotides outside the gene matches: 13. DNA of the CDR3: TGTGCCTTATCCAAGACTAGCGGGAGTTTCGGCACAGATACGCAGTATTTT. It is translated as CALSKTSGSFGTDTQYF.

The chain uses TRBV19 and TRBJ1-4, with 10 bases that match TRBD1. J lost 3 bases, V lost 6 bases, and 10 bases had no gene match. The CDR3 has 17 amino acids. CDR1 and CDR2 from the germline V gene are LNHDA and SQIVND (reference sequence). CDR3 region: CASSPTGGQGPNEKLFF. For the CDR3, the DNA is TGTGCCAGTAGCCCCACAGGGGGACAGGGGCCTAATGAAAAACTGTTTTTT.

The V and J genes are TRBV20-1 and TRBJ2-5; D unresolved. Deletions cut 0 bases from V and 0 bases from J, with 5 bases between. From germline, CDR1 is DFQATT and CDR2 SNEGSKA (reference sequence). This CDR3 has 13 residues. The CDR3 sequence is CSAREGYQETQYF. For the CDR3, the DNA is TGCAGTGCTAGAGAGGGGTACCAAGAGACCCAGTACTTC.

Notes on this clonotype: Being one base from a much bigger clone, this may be a read error. The chain has TRBV10-3 and TRBJ1-5; D may be TRBD1 (5 bases). The V gene's germline CDR1 is ENHRY and CDR2 SYGVKD. The CDR3 is made up of 16 amino acids. With 5 bases removed from V and 4 bases from J, the gap between germline ends came to 18 bases. In DNA form, the CDR3 reads TGTGCCATCAGTTACGGTTCTGGGACGTGGAATCAGCCCCAGCATTTT. Amino acids: CAISYGSGTWNQPQHF.

In this sample, this clonotype turned up once. This chain connects TRBV20-1 to TRBJ2-7, with 9 nucleotides matching TRBD1. Germline V gene data show CDR1 as DFQATT and CDR2 as SNEGSKA (reference sequence). The CDR3 sequence is 15 residues long. J lost 2 bases, V lost 2 bases, and 7 bases had no gene match. The CDR3 DNA sequence: TGCAGTGCTAGAAAGGGACAGGGAAGACCCTACGAGCAGTACTTC. It is translated as CSARKGQGRPYEQYF.

The CDR3: CSVRDSPHQETQYF. CDR3 DNA: TGCAGCGTCAGGGACAGCCCGCACCAAGAGACCCAGTACTTC. This chain joins TRBV29-1 and TRBJ2-5; 7 bases align to TRBD1. The ends lost 6 bases at V and 0 bases at J; junction bases unmatched: 7. This CDR3 is 14 amino acids long. Germline values: CDR1 SQVTM, CDR2 ANQGSEA.

The rearrangement links TRBV7-9 to TRBJ2-7; 7 positions match TRBD2. V lost 5 bases to trimming and J lost 0 bases; unmatched junction nucleotides: 7. There are 15 residues in the CDR3. Germline assignment: CDR1 SEHNR and CDR2 FQNEAQ (reference sequence). In DNA, the CDR3 is TGTGCCAGCAGCCTCGGGACTACCAGCTCCTACGAGCAGTACTTC. Amino acid sequence: CASSLGTTSSYEQYF.

The rearrangement links TRBV7-9 to TRBJ1-4; D is perhaps TRBD1 (5 bases). Germline CDR1 is SEHNR and CDR2 is FQNEAQ (reference sequence). The CDR3 contains 16 residues. V lost 5 bases and J 0 bases, leaving 13 bases between the germline ends. The CDR3 bases are TGTGCCAGCAGCCTCCGACAGAAGGCAACTAATGAAAAACTGTTTTTT. Translated, it gives CASSLRQKATNEKLFF.

This clonotype was seen ten or more times. V gene TRBV7-2 combines with J gene TRBJ2-1, with D perhaps TRBD2 (6 bases). Trimming pared 4 bases from V and 7 bases from J, leaving 14 bases between. This CDR3 has 14 amino acids. The germline V gene encodes CDR1 SGHTA and CDR2 FQGNSA. CDR3 sequence: CASSSPGRGNEQFF. The CDR3 DNA is TGTGCCAGCAGCTCACCGGGCCGGGGGAATGAGCAGTTCTTC.

This clonotype was observed a few times. V usage is TRBV15 and J usage is TRBJ2-7, with D possibly being TRBD1 (6 bases). From germline, CDR1 is LNHNV and CDR2 YYDKDF (reference sequence). Between the trimmed V and J ends, which lost 5 bases and 3 bases, there was a span of 14 bases. CDR3 length: 14 amino acids. The CDR3 spells CATSEVGRGYEQYF. In DNA form, the CDR3 reads TGTGCCACCAGCGAAGTGGGCAGGGGCTACGAGCAGTACTTC. Supplemented by reference TRBV15 and TRBJ2-7, the full variable domain reads DAMVIQNPRYQVTQFGKPVTLSCSQTLNHNVMYWYQQKSSQAPKLLFHYYDKDFNNEADTPDNFQSRRPNTSFCFLDIRSPGLGDTAMYLCATSEVGRGYEQYFGPGTRLTVT.

Comment on this clonotype: Mismatch with germline at one junction end may stem from a read error. The genes are TRBV15 and TRBJ2-1, with 8 nucleotides matching TRBD2. This CDR3 has 16 amino acids. Germline CDR1 reads LNHNV; CDR2 reads YYDKDF (reference sequence). The CDR3 bases are TGTGCCACCAGGGGGACGGGGGGGCTCTCCTGCAATGAGCAGTCCTTC. This codes for CATRGTGGLSCNEQSF.

At least ten counts were recorded for this clonotype. The V and J genes are TRBV19 and TRBJ2-6; TRBD1 is a possible D gene (6 bases). Germline-derived CDR1 and CDR2 are LNHDA and SQIVND (reference sequence). Trimming shortened V by 4 bases and J by 2 bases, and 12 bases separated the two germline ends. This CDR3 contains 16 residues. The CDR3 spells CASSTTGPPGANVLTF. CDR3 DNA sequence: TGTGCCAGTAGTACAACAGGGCCCCCTGGGGCCAACGTCCTGACTTTC.

The rearrangement links TRBV7-3 to TRBJ2-7, with D possibly being TRBD2 (6 bases). This CDR3 has 15 residues. With 1 base removed from V and 4 bases from J, the gap between germline ends came to 14 bases. Germline V gene sequence: CDR1 SGHTA, CDR2 FQGTGA. The CDR3 spells CASSLSSGGAYEQYF. As DNA, the CDR3 is TGTGCCAGCAGCTTAAGTAGTGGCGGGGCGTACGAGCAGTACTTC.

This clonotype was recorded many times. V is TRBV5-6 and J is TRBJ2-1; D uncertain. The CDR3 totals 13 residues. The germline V gene encodes CDR1 SGHDT and CDR2 YYEEEE. V lost 1 base to trimming and J lost 8 bases, with 10 bases between them. CDR3 in DNA: TGTGCCAGCAGCTTGCGTCAGGCCGATGAGCAGTTCTTC. Amino acids: CASSLRQADEQFF.

The genes are TRBV7-3 and TRBJ2-3; 11 bases match TRBD2. V was pared by 2 bases and J by 0 bases, with 19 bases of the junction left unmatched. The CDR3 is made up of 22 amino acids. CDR1 and CDR2 from the germline V gene are SGHTA and FQGTGA. This chain's CDR3 is CASSLGRRLAGTIGSSTDTQYF. CDR3 sequence (DNA): TGTGCCAGCAGCTTAGGTCGTCGACTAGCGGGGACGATCGGATCTAGCACAGATACGCAGTATTTT.

The rearrangement joins TRBV6-1 to TRBJ2-7; TRBD1 agrees at 8 bases. The germline V gene encodes CDR1 MNHNS and CDR2 SASEGT. This CDR3 is built from 14 residues. With 7 bases clipped from V and 1 base from J, the junction kept 6 bases outside the gene matches. The CDR3: CASTPRDRSYEQYF. The CDR3 DNA reads TGTGCCAGCACCCCAAGGGACAGGTCCTACGAGCAGTACTTC.

V usage is TRBV7-2 and J usage is TRBJ2-7, with D perhaps TRBD2 (6 bases). Trimming removed 1 base from V and 5 bases from J, with 12 bases in between. Germline lookup yields CDR1 SGHTA and CDR2 FQGNSA. This CDR3 comprises 14 residues. CDR3: CASSLGLARNEQYF. The CDR3 DNA reads TGTGCCAGCAGCTTAGGGCTAGCGAGAAACGAGCAGTACTTC.

The chain combines TRBV19 with TRBJ2-3; 11 bases line up with TRBD1. With V trimmed by 0 bases and J by 4 bases, 3 bases remained unmatched. The V gene's germline CDR1 is LNHDA and CDR2 SQIVND (reference sequence). The CDR3 runs 16 residues. The CDR3 DNA sequence: TGTGCCAGTAGTATAGATCAGGGACAGGGGGCAGATACGCAGTATTTT. This gives the protein CASSIDQGQGADTQYF.

This clonotype has ten or more counts. This chain links TRBV6-5 with TRBJ1-3, with no clear D. From germline, CDR1 is MNHEY and CDR2 SVGAGI. CDR3 length: 13 residues. V was pared by 4 bases and J by 4 bases, with 8 bases between. CDR3 sequence reads: CASSLDGGNTIYF. DNA for the CDR3: TGTGCCAGCAGTTTGGACGGAGGAAACACCATATATTTT.

V usage is TRBV7-9 and J usage is TRBJ1-5; D ambiguous. The germline V and J ends were trimmed by 4 bases and 1 base, with 8 bases remaining between them. Germline assignment: CDR1 SEHNR and CDR2 FQNEAQ (reference sequence). CDR3 length: 14 amino acids. CDR3 sequence reads: CASSSETSNQPQHF. CDR3 DNA sequence: TGTGCCAGCAGCTCAGAAACGAGCAATCAGCCCCAGCATTTT.

The chain is built from TRBV10-3 and TRBJ2-3, with D unresolved. Germline assignment: CDR1 ENHRY and CDR2 SYGVKD. Trimming cost V 6 bases and J 5 bases, with 6 bases left between them. The CDR3 runs to 11 residues. CDR3 nucleotides: TGTGCCATCAGGGGTGGAGATACGCAGTATTTT. Translation gives CAIRGGDTQYF.

With respect to this clonotype: This likely comes from a read error, as the CDR3 has no conserved phenylalanine or tryptophan at its end. This chain uses TRBV7-2 with TRBJ2-3, with 7 bases matching TRBD1. The CDR3 consists of 16 residues. Germline values: CDR1 SGHTA, CDR2 FQGNSA. The ends lost 3 bases at V and 5 bases at J; junction bases unmatched: 11. This CDR3 is CASSFSRGRGRDTQYL. CDR3 bases: TGTGCCAGCAGCTTCTCCCGAGGCAGGGGGAGAGATACGCAGTATCTT.